The T cell receptor beta chain under discussion was sequenced for a study of T and B cells in COVID-19 patients. Study-level results: Patients with COVID-19 reportedly showed strongly skewed T cell receptor beta variable and joining gene usage.

BIOMED2 TRB-A/B primer pools were used in multiplex TRB PCR. TCRdb re-derived calls from the multiplex PCR reads in MiXCR, one entry per CDR3 protein. The sample lists over 6,000 distinct CDR3 sequences; 33% were seen once. TRB was amplified from about 260-540 ng of blood genomic DNA. This clonotype was seen only a few times. Its antigen is unidentified. Germline trimming cut 4 bases from V and 0 bases from J; bases unmatched to any gene: 2. The length of the CDR3 is 14 residues. Per the germline V gene, CDR1 is SGHVS and CDR2 is FNYEAQ. The clonotype comes from a human donor with active COVID-19. The rearrangement uses TRBV7-6 and TRBJ1-2, with 7 bases lining up with TRBD1. The sequencing input was blood. The CDR3 is CASSSTGTNYGYTF. In nucleotides, the CDR3 is TGTGCCAGCAGCTCGACAGGGACTAACTATGGCTACACCTTC. Full variable domain (remainder filled in from reference TRBV7-6 and TRBJ1-2): GAGVSQSPRYKVTKRGQDVALRCDPISGHVSLYWYRQALGQGPEFLTYFNYEAQQDKSGLPNDRFSAERPEGSISTLTIQRTEQRDSAMYRCASSSTGTNYGYTFGSGTRLTVV.